This TCR beta chain is from a study of T cell responses to AZD1222 COVID-19 vaccine. Germline-derived CDR1 and CDR2 are SGHDT and YYEEEE. The germline V and J ends were trimmed by 4 bases and 5 bases, with 10 bases remaining between them. The CDR3 consists of 12 residues. Repertoires were generated with immunoSEQ multiplex PCR, while TCRdb's copy carries only in-frame clones and drops some. The repertoire holds around 5,000 clones, with around 89% as singletons. The sequences come from peripheral blood, collected 28 days after the second AZD1222 dose. This sequence joins TRBV5-6 and TRBJ2-7; D remains ambiguous. This sequence was found in an adult who received the AZD1222 COVID-19 vaccine. Here the CDR3 reads CASSLRLNEQYF. In nucleotides, the CDR3 is TGTGCCAGCAGCCTGAGGCTGAACGAGCAGTACTTC.